This TCR beta chain was observed in a study of blood T cell repertoires in COVID-19. Background on the study: From T cells, B-cell-depleted T cells, or PBMCs came the material, which was cDNA or gDNA.

Only in-frame clones appear in the TCRdb table, and some are missing; sequencing was by immunoSEQ multiplex PCR. The table shows more than 200,000 clones, with less than 90% occurring only once. In its sample, this clone was seen a few times. CDR3 length: 13 amino acids. CDR1 and CDR2 (germline): SGDLS, YYNGEE. V was clipped by 7 bases and J by 0 bases, with 10 bases between them. The sequencing input was peripheral blood. The origin of this receptor is a man aged 30-40 years with active or convalescent COVID-19. V is TRBV9 and J is TRBJ1-1; D is possibly TRBD1 (6 bases). CDR3 sequence reads: CASGGQMNTEAFF. The DNA for the CDR3 is TGTGCCAGCGGAGGACAGATGAACACTGAAGCTTTCTTT.